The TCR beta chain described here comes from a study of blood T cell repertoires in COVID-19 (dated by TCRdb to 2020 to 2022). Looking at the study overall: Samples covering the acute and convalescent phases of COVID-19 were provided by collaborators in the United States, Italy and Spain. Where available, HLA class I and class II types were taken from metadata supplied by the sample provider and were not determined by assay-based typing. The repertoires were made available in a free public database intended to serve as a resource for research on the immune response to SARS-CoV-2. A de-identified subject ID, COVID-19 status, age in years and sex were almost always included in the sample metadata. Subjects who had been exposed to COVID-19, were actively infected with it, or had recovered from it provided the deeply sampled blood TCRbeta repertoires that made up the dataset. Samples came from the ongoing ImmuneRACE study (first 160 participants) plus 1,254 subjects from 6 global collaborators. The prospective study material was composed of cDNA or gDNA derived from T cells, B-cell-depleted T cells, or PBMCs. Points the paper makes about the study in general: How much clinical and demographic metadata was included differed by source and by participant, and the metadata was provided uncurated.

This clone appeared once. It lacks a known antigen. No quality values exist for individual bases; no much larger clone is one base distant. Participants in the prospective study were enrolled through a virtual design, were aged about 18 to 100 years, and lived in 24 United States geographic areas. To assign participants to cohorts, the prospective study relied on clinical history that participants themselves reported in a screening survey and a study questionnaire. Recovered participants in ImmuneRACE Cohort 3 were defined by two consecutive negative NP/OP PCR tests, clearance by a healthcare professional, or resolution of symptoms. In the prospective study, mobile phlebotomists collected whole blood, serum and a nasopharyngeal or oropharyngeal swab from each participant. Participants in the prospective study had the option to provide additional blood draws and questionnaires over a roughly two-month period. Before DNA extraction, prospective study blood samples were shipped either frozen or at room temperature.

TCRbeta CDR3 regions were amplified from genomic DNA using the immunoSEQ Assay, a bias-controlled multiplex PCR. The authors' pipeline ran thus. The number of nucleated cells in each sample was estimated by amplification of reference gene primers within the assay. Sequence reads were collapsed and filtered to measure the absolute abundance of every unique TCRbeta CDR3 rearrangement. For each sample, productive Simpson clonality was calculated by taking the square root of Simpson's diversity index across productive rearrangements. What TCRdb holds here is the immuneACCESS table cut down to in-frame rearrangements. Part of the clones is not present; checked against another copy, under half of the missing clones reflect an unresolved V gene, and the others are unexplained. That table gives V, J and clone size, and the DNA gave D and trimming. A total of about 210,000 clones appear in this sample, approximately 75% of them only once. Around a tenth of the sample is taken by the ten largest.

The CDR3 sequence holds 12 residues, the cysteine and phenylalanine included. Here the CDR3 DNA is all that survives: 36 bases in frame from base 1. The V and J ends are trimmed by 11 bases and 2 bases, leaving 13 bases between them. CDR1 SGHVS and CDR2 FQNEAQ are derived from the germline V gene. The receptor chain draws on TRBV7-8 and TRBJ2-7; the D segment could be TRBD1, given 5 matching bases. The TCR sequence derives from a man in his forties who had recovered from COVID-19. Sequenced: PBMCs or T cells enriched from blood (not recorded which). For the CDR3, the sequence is CASEGETYEQYF. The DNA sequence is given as TGTGCCTCGGAAGGGGAAACCTACGAGCAGTACTTC.